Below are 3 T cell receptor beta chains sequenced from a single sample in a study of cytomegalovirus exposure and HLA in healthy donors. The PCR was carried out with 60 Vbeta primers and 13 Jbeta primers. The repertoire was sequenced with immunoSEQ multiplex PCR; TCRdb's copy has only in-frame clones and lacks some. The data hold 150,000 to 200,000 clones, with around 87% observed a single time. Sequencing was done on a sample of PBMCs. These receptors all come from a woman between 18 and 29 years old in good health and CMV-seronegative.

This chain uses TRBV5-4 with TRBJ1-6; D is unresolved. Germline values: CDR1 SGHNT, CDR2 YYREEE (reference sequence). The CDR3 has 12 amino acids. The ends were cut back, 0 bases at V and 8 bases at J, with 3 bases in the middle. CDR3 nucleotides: TGTGCCAGCAGCTTGGCTGATTCACCCCTCCACTTT. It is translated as CASSLADSPLHF.

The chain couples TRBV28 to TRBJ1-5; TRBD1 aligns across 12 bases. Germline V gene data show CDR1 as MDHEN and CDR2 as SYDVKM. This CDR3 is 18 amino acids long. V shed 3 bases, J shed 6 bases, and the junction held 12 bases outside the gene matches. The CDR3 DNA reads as TGTGCCAGCAGTTTCCCGCCTGGGGACAGGGGGCTTAGTCAGCCCCAGCATTTT. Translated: CASSFPPGDRGLSQPQHF.

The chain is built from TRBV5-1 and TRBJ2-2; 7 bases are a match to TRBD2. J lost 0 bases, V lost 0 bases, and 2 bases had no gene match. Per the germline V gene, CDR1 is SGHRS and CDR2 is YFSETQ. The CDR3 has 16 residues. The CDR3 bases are TGCGCCAGCAGCTTGGGGGGAGGGCCGAACACCGGGGAGCTGTTTTTT. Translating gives CASSLGGGPNTGELFF.